The clone carrying this T cell receptor beta chain was picked up one time. Its antigen is as yet unknown. Per germline, CDR1 MNHEY and CDR2 SMNVEV (reference sequence). This CDR3 region has 17 residues. V shed 2 bases, J shed 4 bases, and the junction held 8 bases outside the gene matches. Sequencing used immunoSEQ multiplex PCR; TCRdb keeps in-frame clones, though not all of them. The top ten hold 3% to 3.5% of the sample, which has about 260,000 clones, 90% seen once. The data were obtained in a study of cytomegalovirus exposure and HLA in healthy donors. Study-level results: Later, an analysis found that TCR clusters from the first cohort tended to co-occur in the approximately 130 validation repertoires. The listing of 150 to 200 TCR beta chains classed them as cytomegalovirus-associated.

The chain combines TRBV27 with TRBJ2-5; 12 bases line up with TRBD2. This TCR was sampled from a woman in her 30s in good health and CMV-seronegative. The sample was PBMCs. Written as DNA, the CDR3 is TGTGCCAGCAGTTTACGCCCCTCTAGCGGGAGGGGAGAGACCCAGTACTTC. This gives the protein CASSLRPSSGRGETQYF.